The TCR beta chain under discussion was sequenced for a study of CD8+ T cells in alopecia areata (dated by TCRdb to the late 2010s). General notes on the study: Treated patients were enrolled in an open-label pilot trial of oral tofacitinib, 5 to 10 mg twice daily, for moderate-to-severe alopecia areata. Patients received tofacitinib for 6 to 18 months and were then followed off drug for 6 months to check for delayed response and recurrence. For the treated patients, the SALT score, which quantifies what percentage of scalp surface area is affected, served as the measure of disease severity. High-throughput TCRbeta sequencing was used to examine T cell clonal expansion in alopecia areata in both the C3H/HeJ mouse model and human patients. On the human side, TCRbeta sequencing was run on scalp tissue and on sorted CD4+ and CD8+ peripheral blood T cells from healthy controls and from alopecia areata patients with either patchy or totalis/universalis disease. Tofacitinib-treated patients had biopsies at baseline and at 4 and 24 weeks of treatment, with a later scalp biopsy in several patients. Scalp clonality was compared among normal scalp (n=4), patchy alopecia areata scalp (n=8), and alopecia totalis/universalis scalp (n=8). RNA came from the PAXgene miRNA kit for fixed scalp, the miRNeasy kit for PBMCs, and the RNeasy kit for mouse skin. Amplification of TCRbeta CDR3 regions was done by immunoSEQ multiplex PCR using 35 Vbeta forward primers and 13 Jbeta reverse primers.

Library creation used the immunoSEQ multiplex PCR assay. RNA was extracted from all samples and reverse transcribed into cDNA as template for TCR sequencing. First-strand cDNA was synthesized with SuperScript III using a 2:1 mix of oligo-dT and random hexamers. A synthetic immune receptor repertoire was used to assess amplification bias, and residual bias was removed computationally. The original methods were these. Raw reads were preprocessed to remove errors, and CDR3 was defined according to IMGT conventions as the region from the conserved cysteine to phenylalanine. Clonality was calculated as 1 minus Shannon entropy normalized by log2 of the number of productive unique TCRs. Whether each scalp clone was CD4 or CD8 was inferred by checking scalp TCRbeta sequences against the CD4 and CD8 repertoires from sorted blood. TCRdb obtained this table from immuneACCESS and retained in-frame rearrangements with V and J assigned. These tables miss some clones; where compared with another copy, unresolved V genes account for less than half of the shortfall, and the remainder is unexplained. The V and J calls and the clone size are those of that table, but D and trimming were determined from the DNA. Recorded for this sample are fewer than 15,000 clones; around 67% of them occurred a single time. The ten largest clones represent about 7% of the sample.

In light of the paper, this sample's time point label describes: less than five weeks on oral tofacitinib. This sample's treatment or condition label indicates: oral pan-JAK inhibitor, 5-10 mg twice daily. Lesional scalp punch biopsies and peripheral blood were obtained from alopecia areata patients. Human scalp biopsies went straight into PAXgene tissue containers for immediate fixation. Points the paper makes about the study in general: Unlike mouse skin, which is dominated by gammadelta T cells, normal human skin has resident alphabeta T cells that are also sequenced, and this complicates analysis of the scalp TCR repertoire. Compared with normal scalp, lesional scalp had higher clonality and more expanded CD8+ clones, particularly in alopecia totalis/universalis, a pattern that suggests antigenic drive. Shared TCR sequences between patients were less evident than in mice, which may be partly attributable to HLA diversity in the patient population. Because the treated cohort was small and had only one nonresponder, larger studies are needed to examine links between baseline CD8+ expansion and response. During tofacitinib treatment, many expanded lesional clones remained in scalp and blood, and this persistence may partly explain relapse after treatment is stopped. With tofacitinib, both scalp clonality and the number of expanded CD8+ clones among the top 100 scalp clones went down significantly.

Regarding this clone: This clone's antigen is unknown. Base qualities are not recorded, but no much larger clone differs from it by a single base.

Looking up the germline V gene yields CDR1 SNHLY and CDR2 FYNNEI. There are 15 amino acids in the CDR3, from cysteine to phenylalanine inclusive. The read is trimmed to its CDR3 DNA, 45 bases read in frame from base 1. V gives up 9 bases and J gives up 0 bases, and the segment between their germline ends measures 12 bases. Sample: skin, taken at week 4, from a patient treated with tofacitinib. The sequence was obtained from a human donor with alopecia areata. In this chain, TRBV2 is recombined with TRBJ2-6; matching of 6 bases hints at TRBD1 as the D gene. The CDR3 region: CARQGIISGANVLTF. The DNA is TGTGCCAGACAGGGTATCATCTCTGGGGCCAACGTCCTGACTTTC.